One TCR beta chain is described in this entry. These data originate in a study of blood T cell repertoires in COVID-19. Across the study: Whether acute or convalescent, the COVID-19 samples came from the United States, Italy and Spain. From T cells, B-cell-depleted T cells, or PBMCs came the material, which was cDNA or gDNA.

Unmatched junction bases numbered 15, after V lost 4 bases and J lost 9 bases. Per germline, CDR1 WNHNN and CDR2 SYGVQD (reference sequence). The CDR3 loop spans 16 amino acids. As originally analysed: Estimation of nucleated cell counts was performed using reference gene primer amplification. The table came from immunoSEQ multiplex PCR; TCRdb's copy has only in-frame clones and leaves some out. The DNA was the basis for D and trimming; V, J and clone size are from that table. Of 150,000 to 200,000 clones in the sample, 88% were seen once. The clonotype comes from a man in his 60s with acute or convalescent COVID-19. The chain couples TRBV10-1 to TRBJ2-1; 7 positions match TRBD2. What was sequenced was peripheral blood. The CDR3 loop is CASSALISGPGGEQFF. The CDR3 DNA follows: TGCGCCAGCAGTGCCTTAATTAGCGGGCCGGGGGGTGAGCAGTTCTTC.